Listed here are 27 T cell receptor beta chains from one sample, sequenced in a study of T cell responses to AZD1222 COVID-19 vaccine. The repertoire was sequenced with immunoSEQ multiplex PCR; TCRdb's copy has only in-frame clones and lacks some. Of tens of thousands of clones listed, more than 90% are singletons. This specimen was peripheral blood, taken on day 0 of AZD1222 vaccination. The receptors were sampled from an adult in good health.

The rearrangement links TRBV7-6 to TRBJ2-3, with TRBD1 identical over 10 bases. V lost 3 bases and J lost 5; bases outside the gene matches: 8. The CDR3 is 16 amino acids. Germline-derived CDR1 and CDR2 are SGHVS and FNYEAQ. CDR3 in DNA: TGTGCCAGCAGCTTCCTCGGGACAGGGGCCGGAGATACGCAGTATTTT. Translated: CASSFLGTGAGDTQYF.

V gene TRBV7-7 combines with J gene TRBJ2-2, with 12 bases aligning to TRBD2. V was clipped by 5 bases and J by 4 bases; unmatched bases: 5. Germline CDR1 and CDR2: SSHAT and FNYEAQ (reference sequence). The CDR3 sequence is 16 residues long. The chain's CDR3 is CASSRTSGAITGELFF. For the CDR3, the DNA is TGTGCCAGCAGCCGGACTAGCGGGGCCATCACCGGGGAGCTGTTTTTT.

This clone has only one observation. The chain uses TRBV19 and TRBJ1-2; a possible D gene is TRBD1 (5 bases). Trimming took off 4 bases at V and 7 bases at J, with 10 bases between the two ends. CDR1 and CDR2 from the germline V gene are LNHDA and SQIVND (reference sequence). The CDR3 has 12 residues. The CDR3 DNA sequence: TGTGCCAGTAGTAAACAGGCTGGTGGCTACACCTTC. This gives the protein CASSKQAGGYTF.

The genes are TRBV10-3 and TRBJ1-2; D not certain. Germline CDR1 reads ENHRY; CDR2 reads SYGVKD. The CDR3 is made up of 17 amino acids. The V end lost 7 bases, the J end lost 1 base, and 22 bases lay between the germline ends. DNA for the CDR3: TGTGCCATCACCGAAGAAATTTCGGGGATCGATAACTATGGCTACACCTTC. It specifies CAITEEISGIDNYGYTF.

This chain uses TRBV28 with TRBJ2-3; D gene unclear. There are 12 residues in the CDR3. CDR1 and CDR2 from the germline V gene are MDHEN and SYDVKM. V was cut by 6 bases and J by 5 bases, with 9 bases left in between. The CDR3 nucleotides are TGTGCCAGCAGGACCTCCCGAGATACGCAGTATTTT. It translates to CASRTSRDTQYF.

This chain uses TRBV5-4 with TRBJ2-1; unclear D gene. V was shortened by 6 bases and J by 5 bases, with 15 bases between the two germline ends. Per the germline V gene, CDR1 is SGHNT and CDR2 is YYREEE (reference sequence). The CDR3 length is 14 residues. For the CDR3, the DNA is TGTGCCAGCAAGGCAGTTTTACAGAACAATGAGCAGTTCTTC. It encodes CASKAVLQNNEQFF.

The chain couples TRBV10-3 to TRBJ2-1, with TRBD2 matching 7 bases. The CDR3 covers 17 residues. The ends lost 5 bases at V and 5 bases at J; junction bases unmatched: 15. Germline assignment: CDR1 ENHRY and CDR2 SYGVKD. In DNA, the CDR3 is TGTGCCATCAGTCCCGCCGTGGGAGGGACCCACAACAATGAGCAGTTCTTC. It yields the protein CAISPAVGGTHNNEQFF.

This clone is a singleton in its sample. The chain combines TRBV30 with TRBJ1-3; the D is unclear. Germline loops: CDR1 GTSNPN, CDR2 SVGIG (reference sequence). V was trimmed by 4 bases and J by 3 bases, leaving 7 bases between them. CDR3 size: 12 residues. CDR3 bases: TGTGCCTGGATAGGGAATGGAAACACCATATATTTT. Protein sequence: CAWIGNGNTIYF.

DNA for the CDR3: TGTGCCTGGGCAGGCGGGAGTTGGGATGAGCAGTTCTTC. Translation: CAWAGGSWDEQFF. The rearrangement uses TRBV30 and TRBJ2-1; 7 nucleotides line up with TRBD2. CDR3 length: 13 residues. CDR1 and CDR2 from the germline V gene are GTSNPN and SVGIG (reference sequence). The trim removed 5 bases at V and 8 bases at J, leaving 9 bases unmatched.

V is TRBV7-9 and J is TRBJ2-1; 11 nucleotides line up with TRBD2. CDR3 length: 14 residues. J was trimmed by 12 bases and V by 5 bases; bases with no gene match: 9. Germline loops: CDR1 SEHNR, CDR2 FQNEAQ (reference sequence). The CDR3 region is CASSPGGSGRAQFF. As DNA, the CDR3 is TGTGCCAGCAGCCCCGGGGGTAGCGGGAGGGCGCAGTTCTTC.

The rearrangement uses TRBV30 and TRBJ1-2; TRBD1 might be the D (5 bases). The length of the CDR3 is 13 residues. CDR1 is GTSNPN, CDR2 SVGIG, per germline (reference sequence). The V gene lost 5 bases and the J gene lost 2 bases, with 12 bases spanning the gap. In DNA form, the CDR3 reads TGTGCCTGGGCCCCGACAGAGAACTATGGCTACACCTTC. Translating it yields CAWAPTENYGYTF. The entire variable domain, with the rest obtained from reference TRBV30 and TRBJ1-2, is as follows: SQTIHQWPATLVQPVGSPLSLECTVEGTSNPNLYWYRQAAGRGLQLLFYSVGIGQISSEVPQNLSASRPQDRQFILSSKKLLLSDSGFYLCAWAPTENYGYTFGSGTRLTVV.

J is TRBJ1-5 and V is TRBV5-6; no clear D gene. Trimming removed 4 bases from V and 1 base from J, with 9 bases in between. This CDR3 comprises 14 residues. Germline V lookup: CDR1 SGHDT, CDR2 YYEEEE. The CDR3 nucleotides are TGTGCCAGCAGCGACGGAGGGAGCAATCAGCCCCAGCATTTT. Translation gives CASSDGGSNQPQHF.

The CDR3 reads CASSQEDTIYF. CDR3 bases: TGTGCCAGCAGCCAAGAGGACACCATATATTTT. This rearrangement joins TRBV3-1 (or the pseudogene TRBV3-2) to TRBJ1-3; D is ambiguous. V was pared by 0 bases and J by 8 bases, with 2 bases between. Germline CDR1 reads LGHDT; CDR2 reads YNNKEL (reference sequence). The CDR3 runs to 11 residues.

The rearrangement links TRBV24-1 to TRBJ2-5; 7 bases align to TRBD2. The CDR3 consists of 16 residues. V shed 4 bases, J shed 1 base, and the junction held 8 bases outside the gene matches. CDR1 and CDR2 (germline): KGHDR, SFDVKD. The CDR3 DNA reads TGTGCCACCAGTGACCCCGGGGGGTATTCCCAAGAGACCCAGTACTTC. It yields the protein CATSDPGGYSQETQYF.

The CDR3 coding sequence is TGTGCCAGCAGTCCCACTACCGGGCAGGGCACAGATGAGCAGTTCTTC. Translation: CASSPTTGQGTDEQFF. This rearrangement joins TRBV3-1 (or the pseudogene TRBV3-2) to TRBJ2-1; D is possibly TRBD1 (5 bases). In germline, CDR1 is LGHDT, CDR2 YNNKEL (reference sequence). This CDR3 comprises 16 residues. With 6 bases removed from V and 8 bases from J, the gap between germline ends came to 23 bases.

This clone showed up just once. This chain joins TRBV24-1 and TRBJ2-3; 8 bases map to TRBD1. The germline CDR1 and CDR2 sequences are KGHDR and SFDVKD. With 2 bases clipped from V and 3 bases from J, the junction kept 12 bases outside the gene matches. The CDR3 loop spans 18 amino acids. For the CDR3, the DNA is TGTGCCACCAGTGATTCCGGGTCGACAGGGGCCGGGACAGATACGCAGTATTTT. Protein sequence: CATSDSGSTGAGTDTQYF.

This clone has more than one count but fewer than ten. The rearrangement links TRBV5-1 to TRBJ2-7; 8 bases map to TRBD1. V trimming: 4 bases; J trimming: 0 bases; junction bases outside the gene matches: 12. Germline values: CDR1 SGHRS, CDR2 YFSETQ. The length of the CDR3 is 17 residues. The CDR3, as DNA: TGCGCCAGCAGCGTAGCCCTGGGACAGGATCTCTCCTACGAGCAGTACTTC. Translating it yields CASSVALGQDLSYEQYF.

The rearrangement links TRBV12-3 or TRBV12-4 to TRBJ2-6, with D hard to call. Trimming removed 3 bases at V and 4 bases at J, with 4 bases between. The CDR3 runs 13 residues. For the CDR3, the DNA is TGTGCCAGCAGTTTTTGGGGGGCCAACGTCCTGACTTTC. Translating gives CASSFWGANVLTF.

V and J are TRBV5-4 and TRBJ1-4; TRBD1 might be the D (6 bases). The V gene lost 4 bases and the J gene lost 6 bases, with 13 bases spanning the gap. CDR1 and CDR2 (germline): SGHNT, YYREEE (reference sequence). The CDR3 loop spans 14 amino acids. The CDR3 DNA reads as TGTGCCAGCAGCCCCGGGACAACCGATGAAAAACTGTTTTTT. Translating gives CASSPGTTDEKLFF.

The V gene is TRBV11-2, the J gene TRBJ1-6; 9 nucleotides match TRBD1. The CDR3 totals 13 residues. V lost 6 bases to trimming and J lost 9 bases; unmatched junction nucleotides: 3. From germline, CDR1 is SGHAT and CDR2 FQNNGV. CDR3 bases: TGTGCCAGCAGTTGGGACAGGGCTTCACCCCTCCACTTT. As protein: CASSWDRASPLHF.

The rearrangement joins TRBV5-1 to TRBJ1-2, with 9 bases lining up with TRBD1. CDR1 is SGHRS and CDR2 is YFSETQ in the germline V gene. The CDR3 is made up of 14 amino acids. The junction had 5 bases not matched to a gene; V was cut back by 4 bases and J by 4 bases. DNA of the CDR3: TGCGCCAGCAGCCCGGGGACAGGGAGCTATGGCTACACCTTC. It translates to CASSPGTGSYGYTF.

The chain joins TRBV12-3 or TRBV12-4 to TRBJ1-4; 7 positions agree with TRBD1. The CDR3 totals 13 residues. V was clipped by 5 bases and J by 8 bases; unmatched bases: 5. CDR3 region: CASSPGGGEKLFF. The DNA for the CDR3 is TGTGCCAGCAGTCCAGGGGGTGGCGAAAAACTGTTTTTT.

This clone was found once. The rearrangement links TRBV30 to TRBJ1-4; 8 positions agree with TRBD1. Germline V gene sequence: CDR1 GTSNPN, CDR2 SVGIG (reference sequence). CDR3 length equals 14 residues. The V segment lost 3 bases and the J segment 8 bases; nucleotides outside the gene matches: 8. This CDR3 reads CAWRIGTGGEKLFF. For the CDR3, the DNA is TGTGCCTGGAGAATCGGGACAGGAGGAGAAAAACTGTTTTTT.

The rearrangement joins TRBV12-5 to TRBJ2-1; no clear D gene. Per the germline V gene, CDR1 is LGHNT and CDR2 is FRNRAP. Trimming took off 0 bases at V and 8 bases at J, with 5 bases between the two ends. The CDR3 contains 12 residues. The CDR3 DNA reads as TGTGCTAGTGGTTTGGTACGGGATGAGCAGTTCTTC. Translating it yields CASGLVRDEQFF.

V and J are TRBV9 and TRBJ2-1; 10 nucleotides line up with TRBD2. The germline gives CDR1 SGDLS, CDR2 YYNGEE. The length of the CDR3 is 19 residues. V dropped 3 bases and J dropped 1; count of bases not matched to a gene: 13. CDR3 amino acids: CASSGAPSSGSRSYNEQFF. DNA of the CDR3: TGTGCCAGCAGCGGGGCCCCGTCTAGCGGGAGTAGGTCCTACAATGAGCAGTTCTTC.

The J gene is TRBJ1-2, the V gene TRBV9; D is undetermined. The germline V and J ends were trimmed by 0 bases and 8 bases, with 8 bases remaining between them. The CDR3 length is 12 residues. Germline CDR1 SGDLS, CDR2 YYNGEE. Written as DNA, the CDR3 is TGTGCCAGCAGCGTAGGGGATAGAGGCTACACCTTC. Protein sequence: CASSVGDRGYTF. Looking up the rest from reference TRBV9 and TRBJ1-2 gives the full variable domain: DSGVTQTPKHLITATGQRVTLRCSPRSGDLSVYWYQQSLDQGLQFLIQYYNGEERAKGNILERFSAQQFPDLHSELNLSSLELGDSALYFCASSVGDRGYTFGSGTRLTVV.

The table lists this clone with a count of one. V gene TRBV7-6 combines with J gene TRBJ1-1; 7 nucleotides agree with TRBD1. This CDR3 contains 14 residues. The germline V gene has CDR1 SGHVS and CDR2 FNYEAQ. The trim removed 5 bases at V and 3 bases at J, leaving 6 bases unmatched. CDR3 in DNA: TGTGCCAGCAGCGAACAGGGGACTTACACTGAAGCTTTCTTT. It yields the protein CASSEQGTYTEAFF.